This TCR beta chain is drawn from a study of Graves' ophthalmopathy and Graves' hyperthyroidism. Study conclusions and caveats: Ophthalmopathy progression was predicted by the model at less than 71% sensitivity and under 75% specificity. Blood repertoires reportedly contained most expanded thyroid clonotypes above 0.001 frequency.

With respect to this clonotype: Its matching antigen is unknown.

Participants with hyperthyroidism, aged 18 to 65, were newly diagnosed with under 2 months' duration. The authors amplified TCR beta CDR3 regions from RNA transcripts. RT-PCR in the first round used HTBI primers; a second-round multiplex PCR followed. TCRdb passed the multiplex PCR reads through MiXCR, listing each CDR3 protein once. The sample has about 550,000 distinct CDR3 sequences, 39% seen once; the top ten hold about 4.2%. This TCR was recovered from an adult man with Graves' hyperthyroidism. Sequenced sample: peripheral blood or thyroid tissue (not recorded which).

As DNA, the CDR3 is TGTGCCATCAGTGCGTATCTTCAGGGAAACACCATATATTTT. Translation: CAISAYLQGNTIYF. The chain is built from TRBV10-3 and TRBJ1-3, with D hard to call. The V end lost 4 bases, the J end lost 4 bases, and 11 bases lay between the germline ends. The CDR3 is made up of 14 amino acids. The germline CDR1 and CDR2 sequences are ENHRY and SYGVKD.